A single sample gave rise to the 2 T cell receptor beta chains below, sequenced in a study of T cell repertoires in cytomegalovirus infection. TCRdb passed the reads through MiXCR, listing each CDR3 protein once. The sample consists of 200,000 to 300,000 distinct CDR3 sequences, approximately 9.1% of them appearing once. Material: PBMCs. The receptors were gathered from a human donor in good health (CMV status not recorded). Some clones in this sample may be carry-over from other donors' samples.

At least ten counts were recorded for this clonotype. V usage is TRBV7-6 and J usage is TRBJ2-5; D gene uncertain. Between the trimmed V and J ends, which lost 2 bases and 6 bases, there was a span of 19 bases. Germline V gene lookup returns CDR1 SGHVS and CDR2 FNYEAQ. The CDR3 is 16 residues long. This chain's CDR3 is CASSLNWPEAPQTQYF. As DNA, the CDR3 is TGTGCCAGCAGCTTAAATTGGCCAGAGGCCCCGCAGACCCAGTACTTC.

This clonotype was recorded many times. The chain uses TRBV6-5 and TRBJ2-5; D gene ambiguous. The V gene's germline CDR1 is MNHEY and CDR2 SVGAGI. V lost 6 bases to trimming and J lost 2 bases, with 16 bases between them. The CDR3 is 15 residues long. The CDR3 reads CASRQRGVPQETQYF. In DNA, the CDR3 is TGTGCCAGCAGACAGAGAGGAGTACCTCAAGAGACCCAGTACTTC.